One sample yielded the 20 T cell receptor beta chains listed below, sequenced in a study of identical twins. TCRdb recomputed calls from the 5' RACE reads with MiXCR, one row per CDR3 protein. The repertoire has about 700,000 distinct CDR3 sequences, approximately 6% of them found once; the top ten carry about 1.8%. The sample was naive T cells sorted from blood. These receptors all come from a man aged 18-30 years in good health.

The chain joins TRBV29-1 to TRBJ2-7, with 7 bases identical to TRBD1. Germline lookup yields CDR1 SQVTM and CDR2 ANQGSEA. This CDR3 has 14 amino acids. V gave up 4 bases and J gave up 5 bases; unmatched junction bases: 11. CDR3 bases: TGCAGCGTTGGATACAGGGGCCCAACGGACGAGCAGTACTTC. Its protein product is CSVGYRGPTDEQYF.

This clonotype showed up many times. The chain joins TRBV29-1 to TRBJ2-1; the D gene is possibly TRBD1 (5 bases). The CDR3 extends over 12 amino acids. Germline CDR1 reads SQVTM; CDR2 reads ANQGSEA. CDR3 amino acids: CSSYDSYNEQFF. CDR3 in DNA: TGCAGTTCCTATGACAGCTACAATGAGCAGTTCTTC.

This clonotype has more than one count but fewer than ten. V and J are TRBV20-1 and TRBJ1-3, with 8 bases lining up with TRBD1. V trimming: 4 bases; J trimming: 4 bases; junction bases outside the gene matches: 6. The length of the CDR3 is 14 residues. The germline CDR1 and CDR2 sequences are DFQATT and SNEGSKA (reference sequence). CDR3 sequence reads: CSAKRTGSGNTIYF. In nucleotides, the CDR3 is TGCAGTGCTAAGCGGACAGGGTCAGGAAACACCATATATTTT.

This clonotype was recorded many times. The chain combines TRBV20-1 with TRBJ1-4; D gene unclear. The V and J ends lost 3 bases and 15 bases respectively, with 14 bases between them. The CDR3 has 11 residues. The germline CDR1 and CDR2 sequences are DFQATT and SNEGSKA (reference sequence). CDR3 region: CSASRPPKVFF. The CDR3 bases are TGCAGTGCTAGTCGGCCTCCTAAGGTGTTTTTT.

This clonotype came up many times. The chain links TRBV12-3 or TRBV12-4 to TRBJ2-1; 10 bases agree with TRBD1. The CDR3 runs to 16 residues. V lost 5 bases and J lost 8; bases outside the gene matches: 12. CDR3: CASSPLRADRGDEQFF. The CDR3 DNA follows: TGTGCCAGCAGTCCTCTCCGAGCGGACAGGGGGGATGAGCAGTTCTTC.

V and J are TRBV10-3 and TRBJ1-4, with unresolved D. The CDR3 has 14 residues. The germline V and J ends were trimmed by 2 bases and 4 bases, with 8 bases remaining between them. Germline lookup yields CDR1 ENHRY and CDR2 SYGVKD. Here the CDR3 DNA reads TGTGCCATCAGTGAGCCAGAACTTAATGAAAAACTGTTTTTT. As protein: CAISEPELNEKLFF.

The chain has TRBV15 and TRBJ2-6; tentative D call: TRBD2 (5 bases). Germline CDR1 reads LNHNV; CDR2 reads YYDKDF (reference sequence). V was shortened by 0 bases and J by 0 bases, with 12 bases between the two germline ends. This CDR3 contains 18 residues. CDR3 bases: TGTGCCACCAGCAGAGATGAGGGCCGCCGCTCTGGGGCCAACGTCCTGACTTTC. Residues: CATSRDEGRRSGANVLTF.

This clonotype has at least ten counts. The J gene is TRBJ2-7, the V gene TRBV7-9; D is uncertain. Trimming removed 1 base from V and 3 bases from J, with 7 bases in between. The CDR3 spans 13 residues. Looked up from germline, CDR1 is SEHNR and CDR2 is FQNEAQ (reference sequence). In DNA, the CDR3 is TGTGCCAGCAGCTTAGACTACAACTACGAGCAGTACGTC. Protein: CASSLDYNYEQYV.

Ten or more counts support this clonotype. The chain has TRBV4-3 and TRBJ2-1; D not resolved. Trimming cost V 4 bases and J 5 bases, with 12 bases left between them. CDR3 length equals 14 residues. Germline values: CDR1 LGHNA, CDR2 YSLEER. The CDR3 region has the DNA TGCGCCAGCAGCCTTACTACTGGCAACAATGAGCAGTTCTTC. As protein: CASSLTTGNNEQFF.

In its sample, this clonotype was seen a few times. The CDR3 here is CASSFGDRELGYTF. CDR3 nucleotide sequence: TGCGCCAGCAGCTTCGGGGACAGGGAACTTGGCTACACCTTC. The J gene is TRBJ1-2, the V gene TRBV5-1; 9 bases are shared with TRBD1. Germline values: CDR1 SGHRS, CDR2 YFSETQ. CDR3 length: 14 residues. V lost 2 bases to trimming and J lost 7 bases; unmatched junction nucleotides: 6. The variable domain in full, completed from reference TRBV5-1 and TRBJ1-2, reads KAGVTQTPRYLIKTRGQQVTLSCSPISGHRSVSWYQQTPGQGLQFLFEYFSETQRNKGNFPGRFSGRQFSNSRSEMNVSTLELGDSALYLCASSFGDRELGYTFGSGTRLTVV.

Many counts were recorded for this clonotype. This sequence joins TRBV10-3 and TRBJ2-7; no clear D. V gave up 2 bases and J gave up 5 bases, with 7 bases separating them. The germline V gene has CDR1 ENHRY and CDR2 SYGVKD. This CDR3 is 12 amino acids long. CDR3 coding DNA: TGTGCCATCAGTGAGCGGTCTGACGAGCAGTACTTC. The encoded protein is CAISERSDEQYF.

This clonotype was seen many times. The chain employs TRBV20-1 and TRBJ2-1; 8 bases map to TRBD1. The CDR3 loop spans 14 amino acids. From germline, CDR1 is DFQATT and CDR2 SNEGSKA (reference sequence). V lost 6 bases and J lost 0; bases outside the gene matches: 4. The CDR3 DNA is TGCAGTGCCTCGGACAGGGACTCCTACAATGAGCAGTTCTTC. It encodes CSASDRDSYNEQFF.

This clonotype was seen a handful of times. The junction does not match germline at one end; this may be a read error. The V call is TRBV11-2, the J call TRBJ2-3; D remains unclear. The length of the CDR3 is 12 residues. Germline CDR1 SGHAT, CDR2 FQNNGV. CDR3 DNA: TGTGCCAGCAGCTTAGATCGGGTTGAGACGAATTTT. Its protein is CASSLDRVETNF. Looking up the rest from reference TRBV11-2 and TRBJ2-3 gives the full variable domain: EAGVAQSPRYKIIEKRQSVAFWCNPISGHATLYWYQQILGQGPKLLIQFQNNGVVDDSQLPKDRFSAERLKGVDSTLKIQPAKLEDSAVYLCASSLDRVETNFGPGTRLTVL.

This clonotype was observed many times. The V and J genes are TRBV20-1 and TRBJ2-2; 7 bases agree with TRBD1. CDR1 DFQATT and CDR2 SNEGSKA come from the germline V gene (reference sequence). The CDR3 is made up of 14 amino acids. J gave up 6 bases and V 5 bases, and 9 bases lay outside the gene matches. The CDR3 is CSALRGSSAGELFF. The CDR3 DNA sequence: TGCAGTGCTCTCAGGGGGAGTTCAGCCGGGGAGCTGTTTTTT.

This clonotype has just a few counts. The rearrangement joins TRBV24-1 to TRBJ2-5; D possibly corresponds to TRBD1 (5 bases). The CDR3 loop spans 13 amino acids. V lost 9 bases and J 2 bases, leaving 12 bases between the germline ends. From germline, CDR1 is KGHDR and CDR2 SFDVKD. CDR3 amino acids: CATGARLQETQYF. The CDR3 nucleotides read TGTGCCACCGGGGCCCGCCTTCAAGAGACCCAGTACTTC.

With respect to this clonotype: A single base separates this from a much larger clone, so it may be a read error. The CDR3 nucleotides are TGTGCCAGCTCACCGGGACAGGACTACGAGCAGTACGTC. Protein sequence: CASSPGQDYEQYV. The chain recombines TRBV18 with TRBJ2-7; TRBD1 aligns across 8 bases. The CDR3 length is 13 residues. Germline trimming cut 3 bases from V and 3 bases from J; bases unmatched to any gene: 1. The germline V gene has CDR1 KGHSH and CDR2 LQKENI.

This clonotype was recorded at least ten times. The chain is built from TRBV7-2 and TRBJ2-3; 7 positions agree with TRBD2. Germline V gene lookup returns CDR1 SGHTA and CDR2 FQGNSA. The CDR3 loop spans 15 amino acids. V lost 0 bases, J lost 1 base, and 1 base stayed unmatched. In DNA form, the CDR3 reads TGTGCCAGCAGCTTAGCTGCGGGAGGCACAGATACGCAGTATTTT. Encoded protein: CASSLAAGGTDTQYF.

This clonotype has a count of ten or more. CDR3 protein: CASSVTDYEQYF. In nucleotides, the CDR3 is TGTGCCAGCAGTGTGACCGACTACGAGCAGTACTTC. The chain links TRBV25-1 to TRBJ2-7, with D uncertain. In germline, CDR1 is MGHDK, CDR2 SYGVNS. The CDR3 has 12 residues. The V and J ends lost 4 bases and 3 bases respectively, with 7 bases between them.

This clonotype was seen many times. The rearrangement joins TRBV12-3 or TRBV12-4 to TRBJ2-7, with a weak D call TRBD2 (6 bases). The CDR3 is 13 amino acids. Between the trimmed V and J ends, which lost 6 bases and 6 bases, there was a span of 15 bases. CDR3 in DNA: TGTGCCAGCAGCTCGGGACTTGTAAGCGAGCAGTACTTC. It translates to CASSSGLVSEQYF.

This clonotype was counted at least ten times. The chain carries TRBV7-2 and TRBJ2-3; D gene unclear. Per germline, CDR1 SGHTA and CDR2 FQGNSA. V was cut by 3 bases and J by 1 base, with 8 bases left in between. The CDR3 has 14 residues. The CDR3, as DNA: TGTGCCAGCAGCTTGACGGCCGGCACAGATACGCAGTATTTT. Its protein is CASSLTAGTDTQYF.